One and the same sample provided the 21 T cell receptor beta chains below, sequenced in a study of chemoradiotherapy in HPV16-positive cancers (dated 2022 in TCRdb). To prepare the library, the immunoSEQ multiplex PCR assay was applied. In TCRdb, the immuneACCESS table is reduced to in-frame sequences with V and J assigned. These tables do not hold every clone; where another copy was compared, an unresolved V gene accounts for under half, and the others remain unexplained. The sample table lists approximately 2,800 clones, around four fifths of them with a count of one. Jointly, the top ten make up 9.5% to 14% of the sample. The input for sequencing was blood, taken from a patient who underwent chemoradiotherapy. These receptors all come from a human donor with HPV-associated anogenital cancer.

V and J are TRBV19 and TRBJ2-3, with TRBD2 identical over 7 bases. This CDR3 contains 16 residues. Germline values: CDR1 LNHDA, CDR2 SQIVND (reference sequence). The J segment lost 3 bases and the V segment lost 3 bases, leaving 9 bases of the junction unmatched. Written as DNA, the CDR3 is TGTGCCAGTAGTATGCAACTAGCGCGGCTAACAGATACGCAGTATTTT. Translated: CASSMQLARLTDTQYF.

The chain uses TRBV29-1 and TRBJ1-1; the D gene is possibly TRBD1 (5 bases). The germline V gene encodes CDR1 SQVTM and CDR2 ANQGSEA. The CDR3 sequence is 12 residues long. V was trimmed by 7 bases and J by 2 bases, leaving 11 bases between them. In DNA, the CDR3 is TGCAGCGGGCGACAGACAAACACTGAAGCTTTCTTT. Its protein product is CSGRQTNTEAFF.

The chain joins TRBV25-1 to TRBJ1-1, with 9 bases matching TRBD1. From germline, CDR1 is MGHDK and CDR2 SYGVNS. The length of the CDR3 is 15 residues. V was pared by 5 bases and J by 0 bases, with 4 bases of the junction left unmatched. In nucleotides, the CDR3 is TGTGCCAGCAGTCCTCGGGACAGGGTGAACACTGAAGCTTTCTTT. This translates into CASSPRDRVNTEAFF.

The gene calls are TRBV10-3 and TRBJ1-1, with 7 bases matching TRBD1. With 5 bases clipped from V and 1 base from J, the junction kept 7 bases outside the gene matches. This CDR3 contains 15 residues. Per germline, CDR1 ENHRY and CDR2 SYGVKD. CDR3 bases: TGTGCCATCAGTAGACAGGGAGAGGCGAACACTGAAGCTTTCTTT. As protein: CAISRQGEANTEAFF.

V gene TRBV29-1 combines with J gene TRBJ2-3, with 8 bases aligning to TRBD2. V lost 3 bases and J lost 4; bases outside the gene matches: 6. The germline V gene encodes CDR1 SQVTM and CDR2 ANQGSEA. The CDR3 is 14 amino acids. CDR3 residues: CSVEREAGADTQYF. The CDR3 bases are TGCAGCGTTGAGCGGGAGGCAGGGGCAGATACGCAGTATTTT.

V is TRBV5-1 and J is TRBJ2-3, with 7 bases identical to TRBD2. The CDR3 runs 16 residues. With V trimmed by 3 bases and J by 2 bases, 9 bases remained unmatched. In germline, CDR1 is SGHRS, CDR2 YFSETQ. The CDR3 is CASSSFLADATDTQYF. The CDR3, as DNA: TGCGCCAGCAGCTCCTTCCTAGCGGATGCCACAGATACGCAGTATTTT.

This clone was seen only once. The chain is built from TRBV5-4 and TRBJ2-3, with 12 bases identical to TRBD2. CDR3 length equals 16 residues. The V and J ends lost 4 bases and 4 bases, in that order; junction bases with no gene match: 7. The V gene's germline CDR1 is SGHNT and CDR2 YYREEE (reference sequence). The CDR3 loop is CASSPRTSGDPDTQYF. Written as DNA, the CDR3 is TGTGCCAGCAGCCCGAGGACTAGCGGGGACCCAGATACGCAGTATTTT.

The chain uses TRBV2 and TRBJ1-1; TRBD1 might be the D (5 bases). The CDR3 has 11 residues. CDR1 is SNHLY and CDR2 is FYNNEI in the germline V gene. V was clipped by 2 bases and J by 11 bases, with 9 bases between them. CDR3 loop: CASSETWDAFF. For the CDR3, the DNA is TGTGCCAGCAGTGAAACCTGGGACGCTTTCTTT.

CDR3 region: CASSRTGEGPPLHF. Here the CDR3 DNA reads TGTGCCAGCAGTCGGACAGGGGAAGGGCCACCCCTCCACTTT. The chain joins TRBV6-5 to TRBJ1-6; 9 bases map to TRBD1. Per the germline V gene, CDR1 is MNHEY and CDR2 is SVGAGI. V gave up 5 bases and J gave up 11 bases; unmatched junction bases: 7. The CDR3 is made up of 14 amino acids.

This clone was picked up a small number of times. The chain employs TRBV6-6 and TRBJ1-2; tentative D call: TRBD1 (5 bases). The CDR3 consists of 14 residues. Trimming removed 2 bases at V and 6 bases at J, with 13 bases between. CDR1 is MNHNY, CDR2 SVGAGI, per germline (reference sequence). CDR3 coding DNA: TGTGCCAGCAGTTACCATACAGGAGGAGATGGCTACACCTTC. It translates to CASSYHTGGDGYTF.

CDR3 nucleotide sequence: TGCAGCGCACCGGGACAGGGAGGGCCGGGGGAAAAACTGTTTTTT. Amino acids: CSAPGQGGPGEKLFF. The chain is built from TRBV29-1 and TRBJ1-4, with 9 bases lining up with TRBD1. V was clipped by 7 bases and J by 8 bases; unmatched bases: 14. The CDR3 spans 15 residues. CDR1 SQVTM and CDR2 ANQGSEA come from the germline V gene. Supplemented by reference TRBV29-1 and TRBJ1-4, the full variable domain reads SAVISQKPSRDICQRGTSLTIQCQVDSQVTMMFWYRQQPGQSLTLIATANQGSEATYESGFVIDKFPISRPNLTFSTLTVSNMSPEDSSIYLCSAPGQGGPGEKLFFGSGTQLSVL.

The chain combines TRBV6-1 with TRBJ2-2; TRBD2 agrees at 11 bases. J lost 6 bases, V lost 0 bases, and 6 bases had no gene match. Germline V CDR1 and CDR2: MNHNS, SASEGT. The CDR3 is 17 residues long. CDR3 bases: TGTGCCAGCAGTGAAGCAAGGCTAGCGGGGGGCGCCGGGGAGCTGTTTTTT. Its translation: CASSEARLAGGAGELFF.

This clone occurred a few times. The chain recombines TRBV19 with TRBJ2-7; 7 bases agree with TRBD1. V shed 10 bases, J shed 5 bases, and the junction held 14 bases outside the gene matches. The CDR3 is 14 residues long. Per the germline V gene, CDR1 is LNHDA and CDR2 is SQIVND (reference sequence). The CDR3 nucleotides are TGTGCCATCATTACAGGGGATCTTGACCACGAGCAGTACTTC. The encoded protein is CAIITGDLDHEQYF.

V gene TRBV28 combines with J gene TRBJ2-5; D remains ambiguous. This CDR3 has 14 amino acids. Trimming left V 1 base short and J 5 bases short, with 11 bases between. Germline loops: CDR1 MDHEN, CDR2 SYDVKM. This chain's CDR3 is CASSLYEARETQYF. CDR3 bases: TGTGCCAGCAGTTTATATGAGGCCCGGGAGACCCAGTACTTC.

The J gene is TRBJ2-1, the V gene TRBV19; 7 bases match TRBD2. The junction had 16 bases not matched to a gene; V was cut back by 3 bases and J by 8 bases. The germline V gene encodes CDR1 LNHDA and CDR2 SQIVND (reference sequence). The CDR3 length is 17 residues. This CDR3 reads CASSILPPLTSLHEQFF. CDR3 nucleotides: TGTGCCAGTAGTATTCTCCCGCCGCTGACTAGCCTTCATGAGCAGTTCTTC.

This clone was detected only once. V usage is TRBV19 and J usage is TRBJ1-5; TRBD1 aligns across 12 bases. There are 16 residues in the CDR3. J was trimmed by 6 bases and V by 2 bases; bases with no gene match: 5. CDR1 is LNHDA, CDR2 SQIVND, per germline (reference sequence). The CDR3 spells CASSIPGQGARQPQHF. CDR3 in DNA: TGTGCCAGTAGTATACCGGGACAGGGGGCGCGTCAGCCCCAGCATTTT. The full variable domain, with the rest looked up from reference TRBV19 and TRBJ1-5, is DGGITQSPKYLFRKEGQNVTLSCEQNLNHDAMYWYRQDPGQGLRLIYYSQIVNDFQKGDIAEGYSVSREKKESFPLTVTSAQKNPTAFYLCASSIPGQGARQPQHFGDGTRLSIL.

DNA of the CDR3: TGTGCCAGCAGCTTACACATCGGGGGGACTAGCGGCAATGAGCAGTTCTTC. Protein product: CASSLHIGGTSGNEQFF. The J gene is TRBJ2-1, the V gene TRBV7-4, with 11 bases aligning to TRBD2. Germline CDR1 SGHVT, CDR2 SQSDAQ. The CDR3 sequence is 17 residues long. With 2 bases clipped from V and 6 bases from J, the junction kept 9 bases outside the gene matches. The full variable domain, its missing parts supplied by reference TRBV7-4 and TRBJ2-1, is GAGVSQSPRYKVAKRGRDVALRCDSISGHVTLYWYRQTLGQGSEVLTYSQSDAQRDKSGRPSGRFSAERPERSVSTLKIQRTEQGDSAVYLCASSLHIGGTSGNEQFFGPGTRLTVL.

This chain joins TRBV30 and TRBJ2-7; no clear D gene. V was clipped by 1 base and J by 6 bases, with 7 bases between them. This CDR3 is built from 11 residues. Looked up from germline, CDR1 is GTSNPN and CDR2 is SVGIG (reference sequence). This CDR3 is CAWSASSEQYF. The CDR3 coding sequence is TGTGCCTGGAGTGCTTCATCCGAGCAGTACTTC.

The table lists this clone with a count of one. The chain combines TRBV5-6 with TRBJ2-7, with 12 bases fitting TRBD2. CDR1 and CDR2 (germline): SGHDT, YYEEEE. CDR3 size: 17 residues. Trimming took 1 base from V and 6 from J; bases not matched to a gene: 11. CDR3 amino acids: CASSLTSGGPLLREQYF. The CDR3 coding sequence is TGTGCCAGCAGCTTGACTAGCGGGGGGCCCCTACTACGCGAGCAGTACTTC.

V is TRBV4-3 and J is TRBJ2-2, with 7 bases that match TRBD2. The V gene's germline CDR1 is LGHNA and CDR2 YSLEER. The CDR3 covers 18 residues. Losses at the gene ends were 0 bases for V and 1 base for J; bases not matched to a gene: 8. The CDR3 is CASSQEVLAVLNTGELFF. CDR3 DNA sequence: TGCGCCAGCAGCCAAGAAGTGCTAGCGGTACTGAACACCGGGGAGCTGTTTTTT.

The CDR3 DNA is TGTGCCAGTTCCCCACAGGGGGCTGGCGGCTACACCTTC. Its protein is CASSPQGAGGYTF. The chain is built from TRBV19 and TRBJ1-2; the match to TRBD1 covers 9 bases. The germline V gene encodes CDR1 LNHDA and CDR2 SQIVND (reference sequence). V lost 8 bases and J lost 8; bases outside the gene matches: 9. This CDR3 is 13 amino acids long.